Presented here are 10 T cell receptor beta chains from one specimen sequenced in a study of T cell repertoires in cytomegalovirus infection. TCRdb reprocessed the reads via MiXCR and lists one record per CDR3 protein. The sample consists of approximately 180,000 distinct CDR3 sequences, roughly 9.8% of them appearing once. The sequenced material came from PBMCs. The source of these receptors is a human donor in good health (CMV status not recorded). Some clones in this sample may be carry-over from other donors' samples.

The V and J genes are TRBV4-2 and TRBJ1-2; D remains unclear. This CDR3 comprises 14 residues. Germline loops: CDR1 LGHNA, CDR2 YNFKEQ. Trimming stripped 1 base from V and 6 bases from J, with 12 bases between. CDR3 sequence (DNA): TGTGCCAGCAGCCAAGTGGGAGGGTTGGATGGCTACACCTTC. Its protein is CASSQVGGLDGYTF.

This clonotype was counted at least ten times. J is TRBJ2-7 and V is TRBV7-9; D unresolved. CDR1 is SEHNR, CDR2 FQNEAQ, per germline (reference sequence). Trimming left V 1 base short and J 2 bases short, with 9 bases between. The CDR3 runs 14 residues. The CDR3 nucleotides are TGTGCCAGCAGCTTAGGGACCTCAACCTACGAGCAGTACTTC. The encoded protein is CASSLGTSTYEQYF.

V gene TRBV19 combines with J gene TRBJ1-6, with D possibly TRBD1 on 5 matching bases. The CDR3 has 14 residues. V was pared by 7 bases and J by 7 bases, with 14 bases between. Looked up from germline, CDR1 is LNHDA and CDR2 is SQIVND (reference sequence). The chain's CDR3 is CASKTGTENSPLHF. CDR3 nucleotides: TGTGCCAGTAAGACCGGGACTGAGAATTCACCCCTCCACTTT.

V and J are TRBV5-5 and TRBJ1-3; D unclear. CDR3 length equals 15 residues. V was trimmed by 1 base and J by 0 bases, leaving 8 bases between them. Germline assignment: CDR1 SGHKS and CDR2 YYEKEE (reference sequence). In nucleotides, the CDR3 is TGTGCCAGCAGCTTGTTAAGAATCTCTGGAAACACCATATATTTT. Translating gives CASSLLRISGNTIYF.

Concerning this clonotype: A much larger clone differs from this one at a single base, so this may be a read error. V gene TRBV25-1 combines with J gene TRBJ2-1; 10 bases agree with TRBD2. The CDR3 runs 14 residues. With 8 bases clipped from V and 7 bases from J, the junction kept 8 bases outside the gene matches. Germline CDR1 is MGHDK and CDR2 is SYGVNS. CDR3 sequence reads: CASGTSGNTNEQFF. The DNA for the CDR3 is TGTGCCAGCGGCACTAGCGGGAATACGAATGAGCAGTTCTTC.

This chain joins TRBV11-2 and TRBJ1-1; D gene ambiguous. The CDR3 runs to 14 residues. Germline V gene lookup returns CDR1 SGHAT and CDR2 FQNNGV. Trimming removed 8 bases from V and 4 bases from J, with 17 bases in between. DNA of the CDR3: TGTGCCAGCGGGCTGGAGGACGGGAGCACTGAAGCTTTCTTT. It yields the protein CASGLEDGSTEAFF.

About this clonotype itself: A junction boundary mismatches the germline segment, possibly from a read error. The CDR3 DNA follows: TGTGCCAGCAGACTAGCGACGAACACCGGGGAGCTGTTGTTT. Encoded protein: CASRLATNTGELLF. The J gene is TRBJ2-2, the V gene TRBV7-9, with 7 nucleotides matching TRBD2. Germline values: CDR1 SEHNR, CDR2 FQNEAQ (reference sequence). The CDR3 extends over 14 amino acids.

The chain recombines TRBV12-3 or TRBV12-4 with TRBJ2-7; 8 bases fit TRBD1. This CDR3 has 18 amino acids. After removal of 5 bases from V and 3 bases from J, the junction contained 18 bases not matched to a gene. This CDR3 reads CASSHGQGEGWDDYEQYF. The DNA for the CDR3 is TGTGCCAGCAGTCACGGACAGGGTGAAGGATGGGATGACTACGAGCAGTACTTC.

Many counts were recorded for this clonotype. The chain links TRBV7-2 to TRBJ2-2; D is unresolved. The CDR3 sequence is 14 residues long. In germline, CDR1 is SGHTA, CDR2 FQGNSA. The V end was cut by 5 bases, the J end by 6 bases, with 13 bases between. CDR3 nucleotides: TGTGCCAGCAGCGCCAGTCAGGTAGCCGGGGAGCTGTTTTTT. This codes for CASSASQVAGELFF.

This chain uses TRBV14 with TRBJ1-1, with TRBD1 as a possible D gene (6 bases). CDR1 is SGHDN and CDR2 is FVKESK in the germline V gene. V lost 6 bases and J 1 base, leaving 18 bases between the germline ends. This CDR3 spans 16 amino acids. The CDR3 here is CASSSRGVTWNTEAFF. The DNA of the CDR3 is TGTGCCAGCAGTTCTAGGGGGGTAACCTGGAACACTGAAGCTTTCTTT.